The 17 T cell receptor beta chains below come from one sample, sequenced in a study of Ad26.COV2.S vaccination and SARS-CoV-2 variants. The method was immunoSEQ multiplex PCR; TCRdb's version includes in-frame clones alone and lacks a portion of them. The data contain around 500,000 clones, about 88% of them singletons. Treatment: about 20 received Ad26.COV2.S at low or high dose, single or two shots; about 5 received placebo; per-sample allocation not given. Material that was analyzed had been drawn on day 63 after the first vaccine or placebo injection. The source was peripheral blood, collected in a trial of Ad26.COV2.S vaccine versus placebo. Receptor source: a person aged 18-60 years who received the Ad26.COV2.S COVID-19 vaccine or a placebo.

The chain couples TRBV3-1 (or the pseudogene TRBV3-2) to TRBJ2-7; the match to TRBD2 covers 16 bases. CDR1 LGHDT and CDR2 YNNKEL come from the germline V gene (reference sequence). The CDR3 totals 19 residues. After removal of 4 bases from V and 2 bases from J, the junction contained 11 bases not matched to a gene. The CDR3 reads CASSPRGGLAGGAAYEQYF. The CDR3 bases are TGTGCCAGCAGCCCAAGAGGGGGACTAGCGGGAGGGGCCGCCTACGAGCAGTACTTC.

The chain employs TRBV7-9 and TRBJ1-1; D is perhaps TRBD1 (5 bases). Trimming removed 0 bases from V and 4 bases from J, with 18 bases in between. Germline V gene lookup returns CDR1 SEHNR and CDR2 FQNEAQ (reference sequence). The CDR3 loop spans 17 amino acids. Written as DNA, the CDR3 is TGTGCCAGCAGCTTAGCATCCGTCCGGGGGAAGATCACTGAAGCTTTCTTT. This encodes CASSLASVRGKITEAFF.

The CDR3 DNA reads as TGTGCCAGCACCACCCCGGCAGATACGCAGTATTTT. It specifies CASTTPADTQYF. The rearrangement uses TRBV28 and TRBJ2-3; D is undetermined. Trimming took 7 bases from V and 4 from J, leaving 9 bases between them. Germline V gene data show CDR1 as MDHEN and CDR2 as SYDVKM. CDR3 length equals 12 residues. The whole variable domain, filled in from reference TRBV28 and TRBJ2-3, reads DVKVTQSSRYLVKRTGEKVFLECVQDMDHENMFWYRQDPGLGLRLIYFSYDVKMKEKGDIPEGYSVSREKKERFSLILESASTNQTSMYLCASTTPADTQYFGPGTRLTVL.

CDR3 sequence reads: CAWTLPGTSNYGYTF. The CDR3 DNA reads as TGTGCCTGGACACTTCCCGGGACATCTAACTATGGCTACACCTTC. The gene calls are TRBV30 and TRBJ1-2; TRBD1 might be the D (6 bases). This CDR3 region has 15 residues. The germline V gene encodes CDR1 GTSNPN and CDR2 SVGIG (reference sequence). The V gene lost 4 bases and the J gene lost 0 bases, with 15 bases spanning the gap.

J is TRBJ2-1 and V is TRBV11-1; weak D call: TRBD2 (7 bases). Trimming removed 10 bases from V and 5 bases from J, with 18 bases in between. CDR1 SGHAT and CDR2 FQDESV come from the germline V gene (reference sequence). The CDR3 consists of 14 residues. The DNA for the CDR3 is TGTGCCACATCGAGGGGGGGGCCGAACAATGAGCAGTTCTTC. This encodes CATSRGGPNNEQFF.

The DNA of the CDR3 is TGTGCCAGCAGTTACTCGGGGGAGGGCTACAATGAGCAGTTCTTC. It is translated as CASSYSGEGYNEQFF. The rearrangement uses TRBV6-6 and TRBJ2-1; 7 nucleotides align to TRBD2. V was pared by 0 bases and J by 3 bases, with 2 bases of the junction left unmatched. There are 15 residues in the CDR3. From germline, CDR1 is MNHNY and CDR2 SVGAGI (reference sequence).

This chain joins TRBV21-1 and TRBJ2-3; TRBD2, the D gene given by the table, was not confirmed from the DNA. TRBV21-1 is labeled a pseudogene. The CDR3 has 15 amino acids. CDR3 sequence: CASSPKGRGSGAQYF. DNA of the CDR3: TGTGCCAGCAGCCCCAAGGGACGGGGAAGCGGGGCGCAGTATTTT.

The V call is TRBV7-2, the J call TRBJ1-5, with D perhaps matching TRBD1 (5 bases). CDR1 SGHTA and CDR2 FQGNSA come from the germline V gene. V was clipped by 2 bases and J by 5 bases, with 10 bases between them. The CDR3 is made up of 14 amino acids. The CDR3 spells CASSLTGGDQPQHF. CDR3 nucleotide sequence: TGTGCCAGCAGCTTAACAGGAGGGGATCAGCCCCAGCATTTT.

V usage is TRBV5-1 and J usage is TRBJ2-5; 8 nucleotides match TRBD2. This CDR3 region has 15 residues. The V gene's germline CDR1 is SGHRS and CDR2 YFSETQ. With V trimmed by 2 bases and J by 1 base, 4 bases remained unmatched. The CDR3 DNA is TGCGCCAGCAGCTTAATAGCGGGGCCCCAAGAGACCCAGTACTTC. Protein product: CASSLIAGPQETQYF.

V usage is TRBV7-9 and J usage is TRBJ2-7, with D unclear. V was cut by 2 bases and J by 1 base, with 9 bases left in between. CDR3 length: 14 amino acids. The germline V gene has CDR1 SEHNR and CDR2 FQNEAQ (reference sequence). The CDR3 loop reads CASSLTIASYEQYF. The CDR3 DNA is TGTGCCAGCAGCTTAACCATAGCATCCTACGAGCAGTACTTC.

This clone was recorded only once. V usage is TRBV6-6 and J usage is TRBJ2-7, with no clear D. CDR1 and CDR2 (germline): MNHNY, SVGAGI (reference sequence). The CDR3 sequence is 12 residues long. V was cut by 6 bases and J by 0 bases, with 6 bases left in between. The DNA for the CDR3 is TGTGCCAGCAGCGGCAACTCCTACGAGCAGTACTTC. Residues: CASSGNSYEQYF.

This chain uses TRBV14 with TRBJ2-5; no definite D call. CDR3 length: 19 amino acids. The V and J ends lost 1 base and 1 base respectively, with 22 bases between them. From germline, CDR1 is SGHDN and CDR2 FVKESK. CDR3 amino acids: CASSQGFSGRTETQETQYF. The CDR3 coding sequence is TGTGCCAGCAGCCAAGGGTTCTCCGGTCGTACCGAAACCCAAGAGACCCAGTACTTC.

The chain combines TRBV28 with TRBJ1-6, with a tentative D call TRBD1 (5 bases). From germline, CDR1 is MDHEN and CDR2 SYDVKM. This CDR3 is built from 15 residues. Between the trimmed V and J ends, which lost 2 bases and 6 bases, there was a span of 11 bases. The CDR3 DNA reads TGTGCCAGCAGTTTAATGGGACCCGGTAATTCACCCCTCCACTTT. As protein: CASSLMGPGNSPLHF.

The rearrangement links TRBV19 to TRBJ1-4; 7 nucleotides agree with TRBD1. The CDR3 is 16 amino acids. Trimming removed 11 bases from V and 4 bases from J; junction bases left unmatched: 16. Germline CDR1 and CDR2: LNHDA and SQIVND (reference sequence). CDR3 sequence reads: CAPMDRSLIGNEKLFF. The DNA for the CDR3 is TGTGCCCCTATGGACAGGAGTTTAATCGGTAATGAAAAACTGTTTTTT. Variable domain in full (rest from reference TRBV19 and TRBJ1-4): DGGITQSPKYLFRKEGQNVTLSCEQNLNHDAMYWYRQDPGQGLRLIYYSQIVNDFQKGDIAEGYSVSREKKESFPLTVTSAQKNPTAFYLCAPMDRSLIGNEKLFFGSGTQLSVL.

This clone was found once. For the CDR3, the DNA is TGTGCCAGCAGTTTGATAAGCTCTGGGGCCAACGTCCTGACTTTC. Protein sequence: CASSLISSGANVLTF. The chain carries TRBV27 and TRBJ2-6; D call uncertain. CDR1 MNHEY and CDR2 SMNVEV come from the germline V gene (reference sequence). The CDR3 covers 15 residues. V gave up 3 bases and J gave up 0 bases, with 6 bases separating them.

This chain's CDR3 is CASLSSGSLSAYEQYF. CDR3 DNA sequence: TGTGCCAGCCTATCTAGCGGGAGTTTATCAGCCTACGAGCAGTACTTC. The chain carries TRBV2 and TRBJ2-7; 10 bases map to TRBD2. The length of the CDR3 is 16 residues. Germline V gene lookup returns CDR1 SNHLY and CDR2 FYNNEI. V lost 8 bases and J lost 2; bases outside the gene matches: 12.

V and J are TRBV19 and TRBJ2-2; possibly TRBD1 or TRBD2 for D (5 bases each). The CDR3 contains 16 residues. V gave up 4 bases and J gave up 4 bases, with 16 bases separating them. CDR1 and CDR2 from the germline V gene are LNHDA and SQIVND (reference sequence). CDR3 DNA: TGTGCCAGTAGTAACCGGGACGCACACCCCACCGGGGAGCTGTTTTTT. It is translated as CASSNRDAHPTGELFF.